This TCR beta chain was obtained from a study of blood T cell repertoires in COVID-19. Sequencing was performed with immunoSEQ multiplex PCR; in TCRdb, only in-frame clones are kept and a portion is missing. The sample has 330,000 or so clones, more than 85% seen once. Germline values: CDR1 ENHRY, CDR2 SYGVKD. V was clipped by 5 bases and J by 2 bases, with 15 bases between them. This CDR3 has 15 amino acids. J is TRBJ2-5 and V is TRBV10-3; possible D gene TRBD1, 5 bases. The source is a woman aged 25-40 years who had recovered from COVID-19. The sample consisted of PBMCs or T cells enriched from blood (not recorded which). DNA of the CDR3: TGTGCCATCAGTTCCTCCGGGCAGGGACAAGAGACCCAGTACTTC. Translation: CAISSSGQGQETQYF.